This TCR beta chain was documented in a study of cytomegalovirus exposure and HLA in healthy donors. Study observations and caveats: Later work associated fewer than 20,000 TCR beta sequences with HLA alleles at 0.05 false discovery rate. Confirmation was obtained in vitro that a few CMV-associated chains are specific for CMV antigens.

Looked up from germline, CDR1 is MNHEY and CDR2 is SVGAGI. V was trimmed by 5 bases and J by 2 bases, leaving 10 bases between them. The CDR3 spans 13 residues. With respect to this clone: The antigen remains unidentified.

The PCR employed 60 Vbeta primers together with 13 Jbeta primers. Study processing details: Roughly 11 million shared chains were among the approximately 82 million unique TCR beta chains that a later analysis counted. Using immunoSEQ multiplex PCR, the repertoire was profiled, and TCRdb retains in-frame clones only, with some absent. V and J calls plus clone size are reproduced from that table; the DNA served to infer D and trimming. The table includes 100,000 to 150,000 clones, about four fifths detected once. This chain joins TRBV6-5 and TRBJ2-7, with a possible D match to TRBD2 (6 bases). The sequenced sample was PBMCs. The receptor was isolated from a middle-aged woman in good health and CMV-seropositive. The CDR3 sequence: CASSISGTYEQYF. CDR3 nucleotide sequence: TGTGCCAGCAGTATTAGCGGTACCTACGAGCAGTACTTC.